Presented here are 25 T cell receptor beta chains from one specimen sequenced in a study of T cell responses to AZD1222 COVID-19 vaccine. Measured with immunoSEQ multiplex PCR; TCRdb has only the in-frame clones, and not every one. The profile shows approximately 160,000 clones, about 92% of them singletons. This specimen consisted of peripheral blood, obtained on day 0 of AZD1222 vaccination. These TCRs come from an adult in good health.

The chain combines TRBV30 with TRBJ1-4, with D unclear. This CDR3 has 12 amino acids. Germline CDR1 reads GTSNPN; CDR2 reads SVGIG (reference sequence). Trimming shortened V by 2 bases and J by 5 bases, and 6 bases separated the two germline ends. CDR3 sequence (DNA): TGTGCCTGGAGTCCCTCGAATGAAAAACTGTTTTTT. Protein product: CAWSPSNEKLFF.

About this clone itself: The sample holds other DNA sequences that translate to the same CDR3. The chain is built from TRBV4-1 and TRBJ2-1, with 13 bases fitting TRBD2. The trim removed 3 bases at V and 4 bases at J, leaving 0 bases unmatched. Germline CDR1 reads MGHRA; CDR2 reads YSYEKL. The CDR3 length is 15 residues. The CDR3 sequence: CASSQGLAGYNEQFF. For the CDR3, the DNA is TGCGCCAGCAGCCAGGGACTAGCGGGGTACAATGAGCAGTTCTTC.

The chain carries TRBV4-1 and TRBJ1-2; 7 positions agree with TRBD1. V lost 1 base, J lost 8 bases, and 4 bases stayed unmatched. The CDR3 totals 13 residues. CDR1 is MGHRA, CDR2 YSYEKL, per germline. CDR3: CASSQGTGGGYTF. CDR3 nucleotide sequence: TGCGCCAGCAGCCAAGGGACAGGAGGCGGCTACACCTTC.

This chain uses TRBV29-1 with TRBJ1-1; a weak D match, TRBD1 (6 bases). V lost 7 bases to trimming and J lost 5 bases, with 14 bases between them. There are 12 residues in the CDR3. The germline CDR1 and CDR2 sequences are SQVTM and ANQGSEA. Written as DNA, the CDR3 is TGCAGCGCTGGAGGGGGATCTACTGAAGCTTTCTTT. This encodes CSAGGGSTEAFF.

The chain carries TRBV3-1 (or the pseudogene TRBV3-2) and TRBJ1-2, with unresolved D. Germline loops: CDR1 LGHDT, CDR2 YNNKEL (reference sequence). This CDR3 contains 16 residues. Trimming shortened V by 0 bases and J by 3 bases, and 14 bases separated the two germline ends. As DNA, the CDR3 is TGTGCCAGCAGCCAAGATCCCCGGGGAGGGTACTATGGCTACACCTTC. Residues: CASSQDPRGGYYGYTF.

This clone occurred a few times. The V and J genes are TRBV6-2 or TRBV6-3 and TRBJ2-3; TRBD1 agrees at 10 bases. CDR1 is MNHEY, CDR2 SVGEGT, per germline. V gave up 5 bases and J gave up 3 bases; unmatched junction bases: 5. The CDR3 sequence is 15 residues long. CDR3 loop: CASSGGTGETDTQYF. CDR3 DNA: TGTGCCAGCAGTGGGGGGACAGGGGAGACAGATACGCAGTATTTT.

The rearrangement links TRBV7-2 to TRBJ2-7; 7 bases are shared with TRBD2. This CDR3 region has 16 residues. The germline gives CDR1 SGHTA, CDR2 FQGNSA. The V segment lost 5 bases and the J segment 7 bases; nucleotides outside the gene matches: 17. CDR3 in amino acids: CASSTRSPGGRVEQYF. The CDR3 region has the DNA TGTGCCAGCAGCACCCGATCCCCGGGGGGTCGGGTGGAGCAGTACTTC.

The genes are TRBV15 and TRBJ1-5, with D unresolved. The CDR3 extends over 14 amino acids. Germline V CDR1 and CDR2: LNHNV, YYDKDF (reference sequence). The V gene lost 0 bases and the J gene lost 7 bases, with 10 bases spanning the gap. This chain's CDR3 is CATSRDFSNQPQHF. The CDR3, as DNA: TGTGCCACCAGCAGAGATTTCTCCAACCAGCCCCAGCATTTT.

The V call is TRBV29-1, the J call TRBJ2-7; tentatively, D is TRBD1 or TRBD2 (5 bases each). The germline V gene has CDR1 SQVTM and CDR2 ANQGSEA. The CDR3 covers 13 residues. V was clipped by 6 bases and J by 2 bases, with 14 bases between them. The CDR3 loop reads CSVNTPGPYEQYF. The CDR3 DNA reads as TGCAGCGTCAACACCCCGGGACCCTACGAGCAGTACTTC.

The chain couples TRBV19 to TRBJ2-1, with D possibly matching TRBD2 (6 bases). The V gene's germline CDR1 is LNHDA and CDR2 SQIVND (reference sequence). The V gene lost 4 bases and the J gene lost 0 bases, with 10 bases spanning the gap. This CDR3 comprises 15 residues. The CDR3 bases are TGTGCCAGTAGTAGGGACTCCGGCTCCTACAATGAGCAGTTCTTC. Protein product: CASSRDSGSYNEQFF.

The V gene is TRBV6-2 or TRBV6-3, the J gene TRBJ1-2; the D is unclear. V shed 2 bases and J shed 6 bases, with 10 bases lying between them. This CDR3 has 13 residues. Germline CDR1 MNHEY, CDR2 SVGEGT. For the CDR3, the DNA is TGTGCCAGCAGTTACACTCAACTTAATGGCTACACCTTC. This translates into CASSYTQLNGYTF.

V is TRBV9 and J is TRBJ2-1; tentatively, D is TRBD2 (7 bases). The germline V gene has CDR1 SGDLS and CDR2 YYNGEE. This CDR3 is 15 amino acids long. Between the trimmed V and J ends, which lost 0 bases and 3 bases, there was a span of 10 bases. CDR3 nucleotide sequence: TGTGCCAGCAGCGTAGAGGGAGGGGGCTACAATGAGCAGTTCTTC. Translated, it gives CASSVEGGGYNEQFF.

The chain uses TRBV19 and TRBJ2-2; D not resolved. Trimming removed 7 bases at V and 4 bases at J, with 16 bases between. This CDR3 has 15 amino acids. Germline V gene sequence: CDR1 LNHDA, CDR2 SQIVND (reference sequence). The CDR3 DNA sequence: TGTGCCAGTATGGACGTTATAGGTGGCACCGGGGAGCTGTTTTTT. This codes for CASMDVIGGTGELFF.

The chain employs TRBV4-1 and TRBJ1-4, with a weak D call TRBD1 (5 bases). Germline CDR1 and CDR2: MGHRA and YSYEKL. CDR3 length: 15 residues. The ends were cut back, 4 bases at V and 8 bases at J, with 17 bases in the middle. The CDR3 bases are TGCGCCAGCAGCCTGACGGGGGGAGGAAGGGAAAAACTGTTTTTT. This encodes CASSLTGGGREKLFF.

DNA for the CDR3: TGTGCCAGCTCACCAGCTGGCGGATCCTACGAGCAGTACTTC. Its protein is CASSPAGGSYEQYF. The rearrangement links TRBV18 to TRBJ2-7; D is unclear. The CDR3 has 14 residues. From germline, CDR1 is KGHSH and CDR2 LQKENI. Trimming cost V 2 bases and J 1 base, with 9 bases left between them. Full variable domain (remainder filled in from reference TRBV18 and TRBJ2-7): NAGVMQNPRHLVRRRGQEARLRCSPMKGHSHVYWYRQLPEEGLKFMVYLQKENIIDESGMPKERFSAEFPKEGPSILRIQQVVRGDSAAYFCASSPAGGSYEQYFGPGTRLTVT.

The chain couples TRBV10-3 to TRBJ2-1; D unclear. The CDR3 runs 14 residues. V was shortened by 6 bases and J by 5 bases, with 14 bases between the two germline ends. Germline V gene data show CDR1 as ENHRY and CDR2 as SYGVKD. CDR3 in DNA: TGTGCCATCAGCTCTGCGGAAGAGAACAATGAGCAGTTCTTC. Translated, it gives CAISSAEENNEQFF.

CDR3 protein: CASSQTSGGDTQYF. The CDR3 DNA reads TGTGCCAGCAGCCAAACTAGCGGGGGAGATACGCAGTATTTT. The chain joins TRBV11-2 to TRBJ2-3; 11 nucleotides align to TRBD2. CDR1 is SGHAT, CDR2 FQNNGV, per germline. The length of the CDR3 is 14 residues. With 5 bases clipped from V and 5 bases from J, the junction kept 3 bases outside the gene matches.

The chain recombines TRBV7-9 with TRBJ2-2, with 8 bases identical to TRBD2. V lost 5 bases, J lost 6 bases, and 8 bases stayed unmatched. This CDR3 has 15 amino acids. Germline V gene sequence: CDR1 SEHNR, CDR2 FQNEAQ (reference sequence). CDR3 DNA: TGTGCCAGCAGCCCCGGGAGGGAGGACGCCGGGGAGCTGTTTTTT. Translation gives CASSPGREDAGELFF.

This chain joins TRBV19 and TRBJ1-6; 9 bases map to TRBD1. The CDR3 length is 17 residues. J gave up 6 bases and V 4 bases, and 10 bases lay outside the gene matches. Looked up from germline, CDR1 is LNHDA and CDR2 is SQIVND (reference sequence). CDR3 coding DNA: TGTGCCAGTAGTAGCAGCCGCCGGGACAGGGTTAATTCACCCCTCCACTTT. Translation: CASSSSRRDRVNSPLHF.

J is TRBJ1-4 and V is TRBV6-5, with D possibly being TRBD1 (6 bases). Per germline, CDR1 MNHEY and CDR2 SVGAGI. Trimming pared 2 bases from V and 8 bases from J, leaving 12 bases between. The CDR3 is 14 amino acids. CDR3 nucleotides: TGTGCCAGCAGTTACGGGGGCCCCGGAGAAAAACTGTTTTTT. As protein: CASSYGGPGEKLFF.

The chain joins TRBV6-5 to TRBJ1-2; D not resolved. Trimming left V 7 bases short and J 0 bases short, with 15 bases between. The CDR3 is made up of 15 amino acids. Germline V gene lookup returns CDR1 MNHEY and CDR2 SVGAGI. CDR3 amino acids: CASNPAESSNYGYTF. The CDR3 DNA reads as TGTGCCAGCAATCCAGCAGAGAGTTCTAACTATGGCTACACCTTC.

The chain employs TRBV28 and TRBJ2-1; 9 bases line up with TRBD2. Germline CDR1 is MDHEN and CDR2 is SYDVKM. After removal of 5 bases from V and 0 bases from J, the junction contained 11 bases not matched to a gene. This CDR3 is built from 18 residues. CDR3 in amino acids: CASSPRSSGASSYNEQFF. CDR3 nucleotide sequence: TGTGCCAGCAGTCCCCGGTCTAGCGGGGCGAGCTCCTACAATGAGCAGTTCTTC.

The chain employs TRBV9 and TRBJ2-5; 8 bases are shared with TRBD1. The germline V gene has CDR1 SGDLS and CDR2 YYNGEE. The CDR3 length is 15 residues. With 4 bases clipped from V and 5 bases from J, the junction kept 10 bases outside the gene matches. CDR3 DNA sequence: TGTGCCAGCAGCTCAAGGACAGGGAAGGGGGAGACCCAGTACTTC. Its protein is CASSSRTGKGETQYF.

Comments on this clone: Other DNA sequences in this sample translate to the same CDR3. The CDR3 reads CASSPPGGNQPQHF. CDR3 sequence (DNA): TGTGCCAGCTCACCACCGGGGGGAAATCAGCCCCAGCATTTT. The V and J genes are TRBV18 and TRBJ1-5; tentatively, D is TRBD1 (5 bases). V was trimmed by 0 bases and J by 4 bases, leaving 7 bases between them. This CDR3 contains 14 residues. Germline CDR1 and CDR2: KGHSH and LQKENI.

This chain joins TRBV28 and TRBJ1-1, with D maybe TRBD1 (6 bases). Trimming cost V 5 bases and J 3 bases, with 16 bases left between them. CDR3 length equals 15 residues. Germline CDR1 is MDHEN and CDR2 is SYDVKM. CDR3 DNA sequence: TGTGCCAGCAGTGAGTCACCCACAGGGTACACTGAAGCTTTCTTT. Residues: CASSESPTGYTEAFF.